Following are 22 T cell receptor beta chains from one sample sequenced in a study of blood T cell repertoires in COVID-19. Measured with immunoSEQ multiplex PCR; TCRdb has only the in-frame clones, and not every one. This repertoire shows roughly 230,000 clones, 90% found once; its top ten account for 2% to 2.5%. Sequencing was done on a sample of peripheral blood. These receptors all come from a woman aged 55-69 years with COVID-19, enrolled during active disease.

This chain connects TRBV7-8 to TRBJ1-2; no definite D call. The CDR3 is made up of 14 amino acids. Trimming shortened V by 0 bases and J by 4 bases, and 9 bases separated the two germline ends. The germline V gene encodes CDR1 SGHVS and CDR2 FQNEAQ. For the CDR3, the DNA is TGTGCCAGCAGCTTAGCGCGGGTCGGCTATGGCTACACCTTC. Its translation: CASSLARVGYGYTF.

This CDR3 reads CASSGVSEGPLLHSNQPQHF. The CDR3 DNA sequence: TGTGCCAGCAGTGGGGTCTCGGAGGGCCCTCTATTGCATAGCAATCAGCCCCAGCATTTT. V usage is TRBV6-2 or TRBV6-3 and J usage is TRBJ1-5, with D hard to call. This CDR3 is built from 20 residues. The germline V and J ends were trimmed by 5 bases and 0 bases, with 26 bases remaining between them. Germline CDR1 and CDR2: MNHEY and SVGEGT.

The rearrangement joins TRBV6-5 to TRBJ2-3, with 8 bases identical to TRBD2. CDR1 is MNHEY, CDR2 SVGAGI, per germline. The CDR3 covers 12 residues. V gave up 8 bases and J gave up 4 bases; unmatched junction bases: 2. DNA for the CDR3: TGTGCCAGCGCGGGGGGCTCAGATACGCAGTATTTT. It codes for CASAGGSDTQYF.

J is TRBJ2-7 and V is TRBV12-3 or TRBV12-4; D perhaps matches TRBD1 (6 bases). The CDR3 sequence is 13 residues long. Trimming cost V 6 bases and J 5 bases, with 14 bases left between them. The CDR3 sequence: CASRAQGFNEQYF. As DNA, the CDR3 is TGTGCCAGCAGGGCACAGGGCTTTAACGAGCAGTACTTC.

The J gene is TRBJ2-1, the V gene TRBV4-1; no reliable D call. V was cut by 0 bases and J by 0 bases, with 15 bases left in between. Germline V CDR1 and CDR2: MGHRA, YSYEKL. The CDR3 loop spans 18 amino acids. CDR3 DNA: TGCGCCAGCAGCCAAGATCGGCGTCGGGTAGCCTCCTACAATGAGCAGTTCTTC. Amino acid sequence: CASSQDRRRVASYNEQFF.

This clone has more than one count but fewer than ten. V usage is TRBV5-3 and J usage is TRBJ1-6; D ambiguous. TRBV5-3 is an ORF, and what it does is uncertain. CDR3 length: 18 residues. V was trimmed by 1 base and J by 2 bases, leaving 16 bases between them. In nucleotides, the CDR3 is TGTGCCAGAAGCTTGAAAGGGAGAAGGATCCCCTATAATTCACCCCTCCACTTT. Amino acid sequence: CARSLKGRRIPYNSPLHF.

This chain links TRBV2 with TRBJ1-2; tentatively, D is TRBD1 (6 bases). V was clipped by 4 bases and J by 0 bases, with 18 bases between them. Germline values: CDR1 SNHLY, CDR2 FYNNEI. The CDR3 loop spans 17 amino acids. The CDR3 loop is CASSGRTAEQANYGYTF. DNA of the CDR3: TGTGCCAGCAGTGGTAGGACAGCAGAACAAGCTAACTATGGCTACACCTTC. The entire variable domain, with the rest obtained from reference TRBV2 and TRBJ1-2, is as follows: EPEVTQTPSHQVTQMGQEVILRCVPISNHLYFYWYRQILGQKVEFLVSFYNNEISEKSEIFDDQFSVERPDGSNFTLKIRSTKLEDSAMYFCASSGRTAEQANYGYTFGSGTRLTVV.

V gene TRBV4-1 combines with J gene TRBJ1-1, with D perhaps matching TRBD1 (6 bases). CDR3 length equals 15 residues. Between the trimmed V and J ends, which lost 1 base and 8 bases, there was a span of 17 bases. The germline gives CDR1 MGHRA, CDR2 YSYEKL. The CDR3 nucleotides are TGCGCCAGCAGCCAAGCCACACCTCAGGGGAGCGAAGCTTTCTTT. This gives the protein CASSQATPQGSEAFF.

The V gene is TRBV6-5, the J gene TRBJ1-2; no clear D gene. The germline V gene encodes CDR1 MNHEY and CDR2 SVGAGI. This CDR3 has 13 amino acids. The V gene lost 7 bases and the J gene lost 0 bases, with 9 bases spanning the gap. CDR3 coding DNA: TGTGCCAGCAATCGGAGGGCTAACTATGGCTACACCTTC. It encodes CASNRRANYGYTF.

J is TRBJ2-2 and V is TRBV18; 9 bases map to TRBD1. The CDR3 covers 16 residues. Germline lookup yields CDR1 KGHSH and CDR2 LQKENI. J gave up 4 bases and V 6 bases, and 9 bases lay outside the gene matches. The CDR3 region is CASSPGQGVRTGELFF. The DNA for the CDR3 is TGTGCCAGCTCCCCGGGACAGGGAGTGCGCACCGGGGAGCTGTTTTTT.

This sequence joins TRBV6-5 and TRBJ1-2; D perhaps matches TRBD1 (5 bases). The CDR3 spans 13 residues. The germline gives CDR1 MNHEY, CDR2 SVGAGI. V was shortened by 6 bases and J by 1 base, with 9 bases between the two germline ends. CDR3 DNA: TGTGCCAGCAGCCTGGACATTAACTATGGCTACACCTTC. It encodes CASSLDINYGYTF.

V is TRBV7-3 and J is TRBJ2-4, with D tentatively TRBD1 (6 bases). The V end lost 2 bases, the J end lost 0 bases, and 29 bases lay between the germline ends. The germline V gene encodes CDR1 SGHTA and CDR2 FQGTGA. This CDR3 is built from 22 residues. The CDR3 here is CASSLENPNRAFFILAKNIQYF. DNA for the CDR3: TGTGCCAGCAGCTTAGAAAACCCTAACAGGGCTTTTTTCATCCTAGCCAAAAACATTCAGTACTTC.

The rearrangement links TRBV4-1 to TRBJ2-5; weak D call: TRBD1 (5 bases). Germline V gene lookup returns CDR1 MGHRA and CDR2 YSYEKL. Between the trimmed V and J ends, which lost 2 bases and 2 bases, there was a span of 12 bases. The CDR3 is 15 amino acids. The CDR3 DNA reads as TGCGCCAGCAGCCAATCTATAGGGGTACAAGAGACCCAGTACTTC. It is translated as CASSQSIGVQETQYF.

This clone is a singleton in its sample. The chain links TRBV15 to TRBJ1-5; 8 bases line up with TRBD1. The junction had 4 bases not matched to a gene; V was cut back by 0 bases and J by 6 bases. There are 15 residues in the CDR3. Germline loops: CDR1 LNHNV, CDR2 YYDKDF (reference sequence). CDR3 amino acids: CATSRETGAGQPQHF. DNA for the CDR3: TGTGCCACCAGCAGAGAGACAGGGGCCGGTCAGCCCCAGCATTTT. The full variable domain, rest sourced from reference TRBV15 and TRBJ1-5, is DAMVIQNPRYQVTQFGKPVTLSCSQTLNHNVMYWYQQKSSQAPKLLFHYYDKDFNNEADTPDNFQSRRPNTSFCFLDIRSPGLGDTAMYLCATSRETGAGQPQHFGDGTRLSIL.

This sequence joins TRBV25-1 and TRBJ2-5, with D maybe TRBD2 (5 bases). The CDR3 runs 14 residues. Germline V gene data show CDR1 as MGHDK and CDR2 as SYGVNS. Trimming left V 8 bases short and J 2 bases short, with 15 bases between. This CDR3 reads CASRGSHMQETQYF. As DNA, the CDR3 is TGTGCCAGCCGGGGTAGCCACATGCAAGAGACCCAGTACTTC.

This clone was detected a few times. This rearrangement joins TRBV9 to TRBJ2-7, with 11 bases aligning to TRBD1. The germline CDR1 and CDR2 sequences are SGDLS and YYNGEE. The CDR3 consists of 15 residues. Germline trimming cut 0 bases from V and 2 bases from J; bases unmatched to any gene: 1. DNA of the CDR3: TGTGCCAGCAGCGTAGAGGGACAGGGGGCCTACGAGCAGTACTTC. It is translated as CASSVEGQGAYEQYF. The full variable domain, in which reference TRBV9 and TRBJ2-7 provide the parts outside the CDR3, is DSGVTQTPKHLITATGQRVTLRCSPRSGDLSVYWYQQSLDQGLQFLIQYYNGEERAKGNILERFSAQQFPDLHSELNLSSLELGDSALYFCASSVEGQGAYEQYFGPGTRLTVT.

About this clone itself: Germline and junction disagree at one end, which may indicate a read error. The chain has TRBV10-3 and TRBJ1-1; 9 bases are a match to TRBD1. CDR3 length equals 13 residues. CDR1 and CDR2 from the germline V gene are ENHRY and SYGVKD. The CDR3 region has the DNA TGTGCCATCAGTGGCCCAACAGGGGGCGCTGGAATTTTC. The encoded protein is CAISGPTGGAGIF.

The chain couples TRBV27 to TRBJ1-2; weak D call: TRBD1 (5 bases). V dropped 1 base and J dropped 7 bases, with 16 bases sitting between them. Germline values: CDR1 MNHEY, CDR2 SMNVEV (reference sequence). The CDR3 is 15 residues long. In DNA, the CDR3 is TGTGCCAGCAGTTTATTAGCCGGGACTCAGAGTGGCTACACCTTC. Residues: CASSLLAGTQSGYTF.

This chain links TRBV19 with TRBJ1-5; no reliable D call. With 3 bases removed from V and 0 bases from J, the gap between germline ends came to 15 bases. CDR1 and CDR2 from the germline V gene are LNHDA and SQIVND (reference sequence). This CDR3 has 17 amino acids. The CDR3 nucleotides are TGTGCCAGTAGTATTGGCGGGTCGGGATATAGCAATCAGCCCCAGCATTTT. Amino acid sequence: CASSIGGSGYSNQPQHF.

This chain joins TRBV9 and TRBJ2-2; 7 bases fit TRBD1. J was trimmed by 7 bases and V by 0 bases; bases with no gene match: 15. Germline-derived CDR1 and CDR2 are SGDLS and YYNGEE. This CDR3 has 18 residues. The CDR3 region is CASSVAPTGVGGSGELFF. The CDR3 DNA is TGTGCCAGCAGCGTAGCCCCAACCGGGGTAGGGGGCAGCGGGGAGCTGTTTTTT.

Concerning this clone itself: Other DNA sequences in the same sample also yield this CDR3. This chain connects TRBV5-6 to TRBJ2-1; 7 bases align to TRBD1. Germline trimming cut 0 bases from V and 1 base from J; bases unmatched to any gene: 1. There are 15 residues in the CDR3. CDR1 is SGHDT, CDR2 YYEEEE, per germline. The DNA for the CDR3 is TGTGCCAGCAGCTTGGGACAGGGTTCCTACAATGAGCAGTTCTTC. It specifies CASSLGQGSYNEQFF.

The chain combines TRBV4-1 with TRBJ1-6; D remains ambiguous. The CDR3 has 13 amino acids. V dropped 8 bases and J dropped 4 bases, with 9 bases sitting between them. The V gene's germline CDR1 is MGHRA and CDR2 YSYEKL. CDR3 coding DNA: TGCGCCAGCCAGGCCCTTTATAATTCACCCCTCCACTTT. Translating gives CASQALYNSPLHF.